This T cell receptor beta chain was captured by sequencing in a study of blood T cells in healthy people across ages. Whole-study context: Capture by template switching was about one barcoded beta molecule per two T cells.

Sample-barcoded 5' priming and a J-beta primer mix drove a second PCR of roughly 7 to 11 cycles. Per-sample output comprised a minimum of 3 million paired-end reads containing CDR3. Each CDR3 protein is one row after TCRdb ran MiXCR on the 5' RACE reads. The sample lists about 1,500,000 distinct CDR3 sequences; around 39% were seen once. The CDR3 is 18 amino acids. Germline CDR1 and CDR2: SEHNR and FQNEAQ (reference sequence). The trim removed 4 bases at V and 6 bases at J, leaving 12 bases unmatched. Staff drew 8 to 10 milliliters of peripheral blood from each donor. The sequence derives from a woman between 18 and 29 years old in good health. The chain has TRBV7-9 and TRBJ2-2; TRBD2 matches 12 bases. Sequencing was performed on blood. CDR3 amino acids: CASSSEGTSGRLAGELFF. Written as DNA, the CDR3 is TGTGCCAGCAGCTCTGAGGGCACTAGCGGGAGGTTGGCCGGGGAGCTGTTTTTT.